These 20 T cell receptor beta chains came from one sample sequenced in a study of T cell responses to AZD1222 COVID-19 vaccine. TCRdb's copy holds only in-frame clones and misses some; the assay was immunoSEQ multiplex PCR. This table holds roughly 200,000 clones, around 88% found once. Source: peripheral blood, taken on day 0 of AZD1222 vaccination. These receptors all stem from an adult in good health.

The rearrangement links TRBV7-8 to TRBJ1-5, with D hard to call. This CDR3 contains 15 residues. Per the germline V gene, CDR1 is SGHVS and CDR2 is FQNEAQ. The V end was cut by 1 base, the J end by 5 bases, with 12 bases between. The CDR3 sequence is CASSLEVGRHQPQHF. For the CDR3, the DNA is TGTGCCAGCAGCTTAGAAGTCGGGAGGCATCAGCCCCAGCATTTT.

This chain links TRBV4-1 with TRBJ2-5, with 7 nucleotides matching TRBD2. CDR1 MGHRA and CDR2 YSYEKL come from the germline V gene. The V segment lost 2 bases and the J segment 1 base; nucleotides outside the gene matches: 4. The CDR3 extends over 15 amino acids. The CDR3 nucleotides read TGCGCCAGCAGCCAAACGGGACTACCCCAAGAGACCCAGTACTTC. Translated: CASSQTGLPQETQYF.

This rearrangement joins TRBV28 to TRBJ1-5, with TRBD1 matching 8 bases. The germline V gene encodes CDR1 MDHEN and CDR2 SYDVKM. The CDR3 runs to 15 residues. Trimming cost V 5 bases and J 3 bases; bases outside gene matches: 6. CDR3 nucleotide sequence: TGTGCCAGCAGTCTGAGGGACAGGCTCAATCAGCCCCAGCATTTT. This sequence encodes CASSLRDRLNQPQHF.

J is TRBJ2-7 and V is TRBV28; 7 nucleotides agree with TRBD1. V shed 3 bases, J shed 1 base, and the junction held 6 bases outside the gene matches. Germline lookup yields CDR1 MDHEN and CDR2 SYDVKM. This CDR3 comprises 15 residues. CDR3 region: CASSFTGAISYEQYF. The CDR3 DNA sequence: TGTGCCAGCAGTTTTACAGGGGCTATTTCCTACGAGCAGTACTTC.

The chain links TRBV3-1 (or the pseudogene TRBV3-2) to TRBJ2-7, with a weak D call TRBD2 (6 bases). The CDR3 loop spans 16 amino acids. Deletions cut 1 base from V and 1 base from J, with 14 bases between. CDR1 is LGHDT and CDR2 is YNNKEL in the germline V gene (reference sequence). CDR3 bases: TGTGCCAGCAGCCAAGTTGCAGGGAGGACTTCCTACGAGCAGTACTTC. It is translated as CASSQVAGRTSYEQYF.

This clone was recorded a few times. The V call is TRBV2, the J call TRBJ1-5; 10 bases are shared with TRBD1. The CDR3 sequence is 13 residues long. Per the germline V gene, CDR1 is SNHLY and CDR2 is FYNNEI. The junction had 3 bases not matched to a gene; V was cut back by 9 bases and J by 4 bases. The CDR3 nucleotides are TGTGCCAGTCTGGGACAGGGGAATCAGCCCCAGCATTTT. Its translation is CASLGQGNQPQHF.

The rearrangement links TRBV2 to TRBJ1-1, with 7 bases matching TRBD1. Germline lookup yields CDR1 SNHLY and CDR2 FYNNEI. Losses at the gene ends were 0 bases for V and 9 bases for J; bases not matched to a gene: 7. The CDR3 is 14 amino acids. CDR3 sequence reads: CASSEAYARGKAFF. The CDR3 nucleotides read TGTGCCAGCAGTGAAGCTTACGCCAGGGGGAAAGCTTTCTTT.

The chain is built from TRBV5-1 and TRBJ1-5; D perhaps matches TRBD1 (6 bases). The V end lost 3 bases, the J end lost 3 bases, and 10 bases lay between the germline ends. CDR1 is SGHRS and CDR2 is YFSETQ in the germline V gene. This CDR3 is built from 14 residues. The CDR3 sequence: CASSSTGINQPQHF. The CDR3, as DNA: TGCGCCAGCAGCTCGACAGGTATCAATCAGCCCCAGCATTTT.

The chain employs TRBV2 and TRBJ2-7; D unclear. The CDR3 spans 14 residues. Germline assignment: CDR1 SNHLY and CDR2 FYNNEI. V was pared by 5 bases and J by 0 bases, with 11 bases between. As DNA, the CDR3 is TGTGCCAGCAGTTCCTCCCAGCTCTCCTACGAGCAGTACTTC. Its protein is CASSSSQLSYEQYF. The full variable domain, with the rest looked up from reference TRBV2 and TRBJ2-7, is EPEVTQTPSHQVTQMGQEVILRCVPISNHLYFYWYRQILGQKVEFLVSFYNNEISEKSEIFDDQFSVERPDGSNFTLKIRSTKLEDSAMYFCASSSSQLSYEQYFGPGTRLTVT.

The chain employs TRBV2 and TRBJ2-1, with D possibly TRBD2 on 6 matching bases. The CDR3 loop spans 14 amino acids. With 1 base removed from V and 5 bases from J, the gap between germline ends came to 9 bases. The V gene's germline CDR1 is SNHLY and CDR2 FYNNEI. Here the CDR3 reads CASSEGRGNNEQFF. The CDR3 DNA is TGTGCCAGCAGTGAAGGGCGGGGCAACAATGAGCAGTTCTTC.

Comment on this clone: Other DNA sequences within the sample encode an identical CDR3. The V and J genes are TRBV6-1 and TRBJ1-5; D is unresolved. This CDR3 contains 11 residues. Trimming cost V 3 bases and J 4 bases, with 1 base left between them. Germline V CDR1 and CDR2: MNHNS, SASEGT. The CDR3 DNA is TGTGCCAGCAGTGAGAATCAGCCCCAGCATTTT. Protein: CASSENQPQHF.

The chain couples TRBV2 to TRBJ1-6; 8 nucleotides match TRBD1. The CDR3 consists of 14 residues. V lost 4 bases, J lost 8 bases, and 4 bases stayed unmatched. From germline, CDR1 is SNHLY and CDR2 FYNNEI. The CDR3 DNA sequence: TGTGCCAGCAGTGTAAGGACAGGGCATTCACCCCTCCACTTT. Translating gives CASSVRTGHSPLHF.

In this sample, this clone turned up a few times. V is TRBV9 and J is TRBJ2-5; a possible D gene is TRBD1 (5 bases). Trimming shortened V by 4 bases and J by 1 base, and 11 bases separated the two germline ends. The CDR3 sequence is 14 residues long. CDR1 is SGDLS and CDR2 is YYNGEE in the germline V gene. In nucleotides, the CDR3 is TGTGCCAGCAGCACACCAGGGATCCAAGAGACCCAGTACTTC. The encoded protein is CASSTPGIQETQYF.

The rearrangement links TRBV18 to TRBJ2-5; no firm D call. Germline values: CDR1 KGHSH, CDR2 LQKENI. This CDR3 contains 14 residues. With 6 bases removed from V and 1 base from J, the gap between germline ends came to 12 bases. This CDR3 reads CASSRPVPQETQYF. In DNA form, the CDR3 reads TGTGCCAGCTCCAGGCCTGTACCCCAAGAGACCCAGTACTTC.

This clone has just one count. V usage is TRBV6-4 and J usage is TRBJ2-3; D not certain. CDR3 length: 11 amino acids. With 6 bases removed from V and 5 bases from J, the gap between germline ends came to 6 bases. Germline V gene sequence: CDR1 MRHNA, CDR2 SNTAGT. The CDR3 here is CASRRGDTQYF. The CDR3 region has the DNA TGTGCCAGCAGAAGAGGAGATACGCAGTATTTT.

The chain links TRBV18 to TRBJ1-2; D is unclear. Trimming pared 2 bases from V and 4 bases from J, leaving 17 bases between. The V gene's germline CDR1 is KGHSH and CDR2 LQKENI. The CDR3 is made up of 16 amino acids. The CDR3 sequence: CASSPNPIWRPYGYTF. The CDR3 region has the DNA TGTGCCAGCTCACCAAATCCTATCTGGCGGCCCTATGGCTACACCTTC.

The chain links TRBV4-1 to TRBJ2-5; D is possibly TRBD1 or TRBD2 (5 bases each). This CDR3 has 16 amino acids. The V end was cut by 1 base, the J end by 3 bases, with 15 bases between. Germline V gene data show CDR1 as MGHRA and CDR2 as YSYEKL. CDR3 sequence: CASSQGTGGREETQYF. The CDR3 coding sequence is TGCGCCAGCAGCCAAGGAACTGGGGGAAGGGAAGAGACCCAGTACTTC.

The chain links TRBV5-6 to TRBJ2-1; D unresolved. The CDR3 has 13 amino acids. Germline lookup yields CDR1 SGHDT and CDR2 YYEEEE. Trimming removed 1 base at V and 1 base at J, with 3 bases between. CDR3 residues: CASSLPSYNEQFF. As DNA, the CDR3 is TGTGCCAGCAGCTTGCCTTCCTACAATGAGCAGTTCTTC.

The chain couples TRBV6-7 to TRBJ1-6, with a possible D match to TRBD1 (5 bases). TRBV6-7 is an ORF; its function is uncertain. Between the trimmed V and J ends, which lost 0 bases and 8 bases, there was a span of 14 bases. CDR3 length equals 16 residues. Here the CDR3 reads CASSYSRLGADSPLHF. In DNA, the CDR3 is TGTGCCAGCAGTTACTCGAGATTAGGGGCCGATTCACCCCTCCACTTT.

The chain recombines TRBV7-9 with TRBJ2-3; no definite D call. V gave up 1 base and J gave up 2 bases, with 10 bases separating them. This CDR3 has 15 amino acids. The germline V gene has CDR1 SEHNR and CDR2 FQNEAQ (reference sequence). The CDR3 nucleotides read TGTGCCAGCAGCTTAGACCTTGGCCCCACAGATACGCAGTATTTT. It yields the protein CASSLDLGPTDTQYF.